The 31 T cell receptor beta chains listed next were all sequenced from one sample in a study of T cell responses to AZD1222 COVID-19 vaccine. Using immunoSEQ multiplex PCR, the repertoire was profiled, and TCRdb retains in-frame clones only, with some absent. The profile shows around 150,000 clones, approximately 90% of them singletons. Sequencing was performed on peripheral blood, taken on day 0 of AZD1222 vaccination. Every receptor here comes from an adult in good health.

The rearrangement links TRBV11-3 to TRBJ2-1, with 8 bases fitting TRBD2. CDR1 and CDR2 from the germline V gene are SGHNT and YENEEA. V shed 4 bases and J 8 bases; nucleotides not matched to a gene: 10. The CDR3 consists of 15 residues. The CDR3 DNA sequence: TGTGCCAGCAGCTCTGGGCTACCGGGGGGGGATGAGCAGTTCTTC. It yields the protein CASSSGLPGGDEQFF.

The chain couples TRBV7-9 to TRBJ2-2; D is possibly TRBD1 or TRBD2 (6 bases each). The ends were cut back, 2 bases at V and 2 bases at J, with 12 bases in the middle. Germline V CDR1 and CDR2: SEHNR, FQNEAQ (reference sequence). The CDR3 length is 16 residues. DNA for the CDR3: TGTGCCAGCAGCTTAAACGGGGGCCTAAACACCGGGGAGCTGTTTTTT. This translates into CASSLNGGLNTGELFF.

This CDR3 reads CASSSYQVSGNTIYF. The CDR3 bases are TGTGCCAGCAGCTCATATCAGGTCTCTGGAAACACCATATATTTT. This chain joins TRBV5-6 and TRBJ1-3; D remains ambiguous. V was trimmed by 3 bases and J by 0 bases, leaving 10 bases between them. Germline CDR1 SGHDT, CDR2 YYEEEE. The CDR3 is made up of 15 amino acids.

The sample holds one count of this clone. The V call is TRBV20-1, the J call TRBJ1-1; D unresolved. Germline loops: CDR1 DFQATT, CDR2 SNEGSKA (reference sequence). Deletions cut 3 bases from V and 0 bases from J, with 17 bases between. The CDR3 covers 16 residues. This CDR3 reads CSASGYGGAMNTEAFF. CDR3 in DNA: TGCAGTGCTAGTGGATATGGTGGAGCTATGAACACTGAAGCTTTCTTT.

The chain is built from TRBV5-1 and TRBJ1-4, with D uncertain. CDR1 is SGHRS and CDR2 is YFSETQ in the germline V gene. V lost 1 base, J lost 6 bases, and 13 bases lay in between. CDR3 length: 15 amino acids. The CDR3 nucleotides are TGCGCCAGCAGCTTGTCCGGTTTGAATGATGAAAAACTGTTTTTT. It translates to CASSLSGLNDEKLFF. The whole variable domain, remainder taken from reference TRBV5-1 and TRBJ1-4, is KAGVTQTPRYLIKTRGQQVTLSCSPISGHRSVSWYQQTPGQGLQFLFEYFSETQRNKGNFPGRFSGRQFSNSRSEMNVSTLELGDSALYLCASSLSGLNDEKLFFGSGTQLSVL.

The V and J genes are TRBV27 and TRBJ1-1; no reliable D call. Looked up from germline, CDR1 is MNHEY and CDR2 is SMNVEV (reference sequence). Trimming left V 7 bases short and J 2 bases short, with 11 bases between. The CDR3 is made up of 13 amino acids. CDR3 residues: CASTLRQNTEAFF. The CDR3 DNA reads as TGTGCCAGCACCCTAAGACAAAACACTGAAGCTTTCTTT.

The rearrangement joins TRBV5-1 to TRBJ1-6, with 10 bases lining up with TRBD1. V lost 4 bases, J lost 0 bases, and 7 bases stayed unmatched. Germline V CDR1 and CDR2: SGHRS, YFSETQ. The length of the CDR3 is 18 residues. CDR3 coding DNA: TGCGCCAGCAGCAGAGGGACAGGGGTTAGCTCCTATAATTCACCCCTCCACTTT. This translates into CASSRGTGVSSYNSPLHF. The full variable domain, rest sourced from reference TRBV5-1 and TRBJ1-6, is KAGVTQTPRYLIKTRGQQVTLSCSPISGHRSVSWYQQTPGQGLQFLFEYFSETQRNKGNFPGRFSGRQFSNSRSEMNVSTLELGDSALYLCASSRGTGVSSYNSPLHFGNGTRLTVT.

CDR3 sequence reads: CASSGTGGTDTQYF. CDR3 bases: TGTGCCAGCAGTGGGACAGGGGGCACAGATACGCAGTATTTT. V gene TRBV6-4 combines with J gene TRBJ2-3; 9 nucleotides agree with TRBD1. The CDR3 runs to 14 residues. The germline V gene has CDR1 MRHNA and CDR2 SNTAGT. J lost 1 base, V lost 4 bases, and 0 bases had no gene match.

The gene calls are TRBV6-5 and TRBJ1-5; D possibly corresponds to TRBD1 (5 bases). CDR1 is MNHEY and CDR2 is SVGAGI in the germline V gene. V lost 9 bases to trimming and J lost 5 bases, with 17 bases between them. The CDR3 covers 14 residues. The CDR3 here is CASSPGEGYQPQHF. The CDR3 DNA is TGTGCCAGTTCTCCCGGGGAGGGGTATCAGCCCCAGCATTTT.

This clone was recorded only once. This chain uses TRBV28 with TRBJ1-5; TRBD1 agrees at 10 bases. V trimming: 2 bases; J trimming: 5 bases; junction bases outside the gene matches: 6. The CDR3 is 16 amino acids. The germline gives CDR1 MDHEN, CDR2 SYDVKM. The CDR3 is CASSLGDRGNYQPQHF. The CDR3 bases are TGTGCCAGCAGTTTAGGGGACAGGGGAAATTATCAGCCCCAGCATTTT.

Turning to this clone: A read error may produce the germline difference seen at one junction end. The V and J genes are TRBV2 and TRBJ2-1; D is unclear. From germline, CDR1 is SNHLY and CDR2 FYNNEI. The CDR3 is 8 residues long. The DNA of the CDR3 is TGTGCCAGCAGTGAGGTAGTCTTC. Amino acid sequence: CASSEVVF.

The chain's CDR3 is CASSFGGQRNEQFF. CDR3 DNA sequence: TGTGCCAGCAGTTTCGGCGGCCAGCGCAATGAGCAGTTCTTC. The V gene is TRBV28, the J gene TRBJ2-1; no clear D gene. Germline CDR1 and CDR2: MDHEN and SYDVKM. This CDR3 has 14 residues. Trimming removed 3 bases at V and 6 bases at J, with 12 bases between.

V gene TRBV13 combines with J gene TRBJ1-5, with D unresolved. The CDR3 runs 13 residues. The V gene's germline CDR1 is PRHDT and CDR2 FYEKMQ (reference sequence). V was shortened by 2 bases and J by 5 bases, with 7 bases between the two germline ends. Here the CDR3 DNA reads TGTGCCAGCAGCTTAAACCGTCATCAGCCCCAGCATTTT. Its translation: CASSLNRHQPQHF.

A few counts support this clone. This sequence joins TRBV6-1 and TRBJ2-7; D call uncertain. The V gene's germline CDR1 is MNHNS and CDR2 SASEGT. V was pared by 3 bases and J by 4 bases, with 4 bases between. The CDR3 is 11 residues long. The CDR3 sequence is CASSDMYEQYF. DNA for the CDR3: TGTGCCAGCAGTGATATGTACGAGCAGTACTTC.

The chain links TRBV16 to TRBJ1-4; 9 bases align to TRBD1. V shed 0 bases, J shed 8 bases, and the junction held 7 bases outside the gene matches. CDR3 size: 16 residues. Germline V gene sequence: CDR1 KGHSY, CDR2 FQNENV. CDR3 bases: TGTGCCAGCAGCCAATCGATAGGGACAGGGCAAGAAAAACTGTTTTTT. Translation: CASSQSIGTGQEKLFF.

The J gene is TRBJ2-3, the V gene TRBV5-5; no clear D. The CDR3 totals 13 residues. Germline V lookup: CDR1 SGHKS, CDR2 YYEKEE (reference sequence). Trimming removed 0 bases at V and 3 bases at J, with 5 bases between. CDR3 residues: CASSLVGTDTQYF. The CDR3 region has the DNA TGTGCCAGCAGCTTGGTAGGGACAGATACGCAGTATTTT.

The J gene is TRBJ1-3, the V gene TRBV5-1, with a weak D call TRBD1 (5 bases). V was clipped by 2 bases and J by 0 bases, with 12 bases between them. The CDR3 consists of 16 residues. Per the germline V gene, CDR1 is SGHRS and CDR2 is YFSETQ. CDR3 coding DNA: TGCGCCAGCAGCTTTGAACAGGAACTCTCTGGAAACACCATATATTTT. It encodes CASSFEQELSGNTIYF.

Here the CDR3 DNA reads TGTGCCAGCAGTTCAAGACAGGGCTTTGGAGAAAAACTGTTTTTT. It specifies CASSSRQGFGEKLFF. This chain uses TRBV27 with TRBJ1-4; TRBD1 agrees at 7 bases. Per germline, CDR1 MNHEY and CDR2 SMNVEV (reference sequence). Losses at the gene ends were 4 bases for V and 8 bases for J; bases not matched to a gene: 10. The CDR3 runs 15 residues.

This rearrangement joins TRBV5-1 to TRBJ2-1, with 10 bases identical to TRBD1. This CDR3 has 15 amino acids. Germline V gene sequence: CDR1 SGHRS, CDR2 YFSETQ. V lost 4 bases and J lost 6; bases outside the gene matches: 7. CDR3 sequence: CASSRDRGGGNEQFF. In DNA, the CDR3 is TGCGCCAGCAGCCGGGACAGGGGTGGTGGCAATGAGCAGTTCTTC.

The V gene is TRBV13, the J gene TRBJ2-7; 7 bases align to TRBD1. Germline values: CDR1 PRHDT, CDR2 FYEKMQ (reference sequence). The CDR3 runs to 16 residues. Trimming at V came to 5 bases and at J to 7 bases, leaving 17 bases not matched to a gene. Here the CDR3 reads CASSTRQGKDPLEQYF. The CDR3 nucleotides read TGTGCCAGCAGCACCCGACAGGGTAAGGATCCCCTGGAGCAGTACTTC. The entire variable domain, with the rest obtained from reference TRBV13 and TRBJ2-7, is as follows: AAGVIQSPRHLIKEKRETATLKCYPIPRHDTVYWYQQGPGQDPQFLISFYEKMQSDKGSIPDRFSAQQFSDYHSELNMSSLELGDSALYFCASSTRQGKDPLEQYFGPGTRLTVT.

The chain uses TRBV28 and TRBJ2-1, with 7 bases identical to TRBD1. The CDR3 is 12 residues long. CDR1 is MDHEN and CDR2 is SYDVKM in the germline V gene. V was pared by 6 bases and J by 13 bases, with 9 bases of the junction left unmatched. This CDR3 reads CASSFPRQGQFF. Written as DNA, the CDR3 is TGTGCCAGCAGCTTCCCTCGACAGGGTCAGTTCTTC. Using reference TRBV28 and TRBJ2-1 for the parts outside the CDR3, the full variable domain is DVKVTQSSRYLVKRTGEKVFLECVQDMDHENMFWYRQDPGLGLRLIYFSYDVKMKEKGDIPEGYSVSREKKERFSLILESASTNQTSMYLCASSFPRQGQFFGPGTRLTVL.

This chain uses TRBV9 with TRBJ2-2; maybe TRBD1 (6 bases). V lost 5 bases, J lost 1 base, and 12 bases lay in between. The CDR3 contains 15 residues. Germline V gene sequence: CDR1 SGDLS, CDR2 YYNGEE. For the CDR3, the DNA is TGTGCCAGCAGTTGGGGGCACCTGAACACCGGGGAGCTGTTTTTT. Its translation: CASSWGHLNTGELFF. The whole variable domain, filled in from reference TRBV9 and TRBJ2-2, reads DSGVTQTPKHLITATGQRVTLRCSPRSGDLSVYWYQQSLDQGLQFLIQYYNGEERAKGNILERFSAQQFPDLHSELNLSSLELGDSALYFCASSWGHLNTGELFFGEGSRLTVL.

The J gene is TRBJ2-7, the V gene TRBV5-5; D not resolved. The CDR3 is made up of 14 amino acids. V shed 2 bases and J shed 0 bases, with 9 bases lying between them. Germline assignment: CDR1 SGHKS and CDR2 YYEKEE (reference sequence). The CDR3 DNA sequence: TGTGCCAGCAGCTTCGACCCTAGCTCCTACGAGCAGTACTTC. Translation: CASSFDPSSYEQYF.

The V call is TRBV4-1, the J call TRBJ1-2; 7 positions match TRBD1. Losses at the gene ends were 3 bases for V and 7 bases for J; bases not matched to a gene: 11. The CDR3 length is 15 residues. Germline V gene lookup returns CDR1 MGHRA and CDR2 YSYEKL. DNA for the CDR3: TGCGCCAGCAGCCACCCTCAGGGGGACGAGAGTGGCTACACCTTC. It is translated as CASSHPQGDESGYTF.

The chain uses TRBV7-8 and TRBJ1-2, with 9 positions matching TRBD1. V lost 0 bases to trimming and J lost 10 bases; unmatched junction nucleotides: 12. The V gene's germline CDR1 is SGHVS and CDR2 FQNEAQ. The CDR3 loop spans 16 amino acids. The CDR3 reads CASSLAIPGTGILYTF. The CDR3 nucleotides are TGTGCCAGCAGCTTAGCAATCCCCGGGACAGGGATCCTCTACACCTTC.

CDR3 sequence (DNA): TGTGCCAGCAGCTTAAAGGGTGGGAAGAATTCACCCCTCCACTTT. Translating gives CASSLKGGKNSPLHF. This chain links TRBV7-2 with TRBJ1-6, with D uncertain. This CDR3 has 15 residues. The V gene's germline CDR1 is SGHTA and CDR2 FQGNSA. Deletions cut 2 bases from V and 7 bases from J, with 12 bases between.

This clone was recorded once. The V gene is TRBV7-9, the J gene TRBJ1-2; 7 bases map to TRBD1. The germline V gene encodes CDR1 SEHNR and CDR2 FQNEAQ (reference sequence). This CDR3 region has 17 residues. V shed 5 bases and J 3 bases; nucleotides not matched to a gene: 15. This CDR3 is CASSQLQGSAADYGYTF. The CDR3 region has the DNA TGTGCCAGCAGCCAGCTACAGGGGTCCGCCGCGGACTATGGCTACACCTTC.

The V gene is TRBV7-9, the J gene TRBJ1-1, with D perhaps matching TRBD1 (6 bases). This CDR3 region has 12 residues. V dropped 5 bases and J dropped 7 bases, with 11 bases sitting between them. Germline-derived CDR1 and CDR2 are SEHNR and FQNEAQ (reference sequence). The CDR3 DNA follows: TGTGCCAGCAGCCCGACAGGCGGTGAAGCTTTCTTT. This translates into CASSPTGGEAFF.

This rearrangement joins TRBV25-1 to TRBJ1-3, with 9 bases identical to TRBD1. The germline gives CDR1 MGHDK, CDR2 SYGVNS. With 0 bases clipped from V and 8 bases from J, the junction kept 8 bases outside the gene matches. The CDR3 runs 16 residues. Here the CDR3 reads CASSEYAGTGMDTIYF. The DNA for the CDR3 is TGTGCCAGCAGTGAATATGCCGGGACAGGGATGGACACCATATATTTT.

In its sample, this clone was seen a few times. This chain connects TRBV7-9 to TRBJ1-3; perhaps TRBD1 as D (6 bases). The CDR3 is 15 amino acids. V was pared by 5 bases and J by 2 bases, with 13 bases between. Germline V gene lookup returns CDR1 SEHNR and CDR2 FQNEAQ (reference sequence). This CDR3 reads CASSRQGLAGNTIYF. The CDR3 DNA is TGTGCCAGCAGCCGCCAGGGGTTAGCTGGAAACACCATATATTTT.

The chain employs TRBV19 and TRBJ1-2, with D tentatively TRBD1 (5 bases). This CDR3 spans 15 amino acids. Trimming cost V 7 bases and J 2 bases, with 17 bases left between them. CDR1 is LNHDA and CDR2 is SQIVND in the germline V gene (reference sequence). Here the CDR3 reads CASNPGEAGNYGYTF. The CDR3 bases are TGTGCCAGTAACCCGGGGGAGGCAGGAAACTATGGCTACACCTTC.